Shown below are 2 T cell receptor beta chains from a single sample sequenced in a study of T cells after yellow fever vaccination. TCRdb passed the 5' RACE reads through MiXCR, listing each CDR3 protein once. The table has roughly 250,000 distinct CDR3 sequences, approximately 12% seen once. The source was CD4+ T cells sorted from PBMCs, collected 45 days after the yellow fever booster vaccination. The receptors were gathered from a man aged 30 to 39 who received the YFV17D yellow fever vaccine.

In its sample, this clonotype was seen a few times. V is TRBV7-2 and J is TRBJ2-3; D perhaps matches TRBD2 (5 bases). CDR3 size: 14 residues. Trimming pared 5 bases from V and 6 bases from J, leaving 15 bases between. Germline CDR1 and CDR2: SGHTA and FQGNSA. The CDR3 is CASSPSPSSDTQYF. The CDR3, as DNA: TGTGCCAGCAGCCCCTCTCCTAGCAGCGATACGCAGTATTTT.

The gene calls are TRBV5-1 and TRBJ1-1; 7 nucleotides agree with TRBD1. V lost 7 bases, J lost 1 base, and 4 bases stayed unmatched. Germline V gene data show CDR1 as SGHRS and CDR2 as YFSETQ. CDR3 length: 13 residues. CDR3 protein: CASRQGENTEAFF. CDR3 DNA sequence: TGCGCCAGCCGACAGGGCGAGAACACTGAAGCTTTCTTT.